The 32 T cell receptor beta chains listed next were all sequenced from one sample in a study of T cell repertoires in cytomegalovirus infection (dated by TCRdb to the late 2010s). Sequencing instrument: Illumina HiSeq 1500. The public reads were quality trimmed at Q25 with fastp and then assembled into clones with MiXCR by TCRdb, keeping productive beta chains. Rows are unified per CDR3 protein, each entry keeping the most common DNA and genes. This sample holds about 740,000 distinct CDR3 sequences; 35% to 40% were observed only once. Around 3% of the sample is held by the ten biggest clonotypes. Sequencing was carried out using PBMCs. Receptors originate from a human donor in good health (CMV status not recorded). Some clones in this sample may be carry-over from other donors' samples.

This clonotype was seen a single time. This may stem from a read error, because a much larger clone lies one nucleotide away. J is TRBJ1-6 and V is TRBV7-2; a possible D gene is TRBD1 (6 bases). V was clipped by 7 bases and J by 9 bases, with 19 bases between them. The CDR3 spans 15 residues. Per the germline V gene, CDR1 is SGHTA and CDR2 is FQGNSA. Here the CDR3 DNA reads TGTGCCAGCACCCCCCCTGGACAGTTGAGTTCACCCCTCCACTTT. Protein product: CASTPPGQLSSPLHF.

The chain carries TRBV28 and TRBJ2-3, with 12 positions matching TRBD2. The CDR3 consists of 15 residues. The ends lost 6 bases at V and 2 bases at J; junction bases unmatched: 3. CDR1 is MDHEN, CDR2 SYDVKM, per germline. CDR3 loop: CASRLAGGDTDTQYF. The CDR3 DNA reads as TGTGCCAGCAGACTAGCGGGAGGCGACACAGATACGCAGTATTTT.

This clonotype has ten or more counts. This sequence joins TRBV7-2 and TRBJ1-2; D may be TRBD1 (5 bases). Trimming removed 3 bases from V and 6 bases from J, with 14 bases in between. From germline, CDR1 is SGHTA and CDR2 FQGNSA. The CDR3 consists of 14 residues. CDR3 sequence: CASSLRGRDDGYTF. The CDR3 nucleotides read TGTGCCAGCAGCTTGAGAGGCAGGGACGATGGCTACACCTTC.

The CDR3 bases are TGTGCCAGCAGTTTTCCCGGGACAGCGTACAATGAGCAGTTCTTC. As protein: CASSFPGTAYNEQFF. This chain connects TRBV28 to TRBJ2-1; 7 nucleotides match TRBD1. CDR1 and CDR2 (germline): MDHEN, SYDVKM. The CDR3 has 15 residues. V gave up 3 bases and J gave up 4 bases; unmatched junction bases: 6.

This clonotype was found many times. CDR3 residues: CASSPIWGIRNQPQHF. The DNA of the CDR3 is TGTGCCAGCAGCCCGATTTGGGGGATAAGAAATCAGCCCCAGCATTTT. V usage is TRBV7-2 and J usage is TRBJ1-5, with D possibly TRBD1 on 5 matching bases. The CDR3 is 16 amino acids. Looked up from germline, CDR1 is SGHTA and CDR2 is FQGNSA. The V and J ends lost 5 bases and 4 bases respectively, with 18 bases between them.

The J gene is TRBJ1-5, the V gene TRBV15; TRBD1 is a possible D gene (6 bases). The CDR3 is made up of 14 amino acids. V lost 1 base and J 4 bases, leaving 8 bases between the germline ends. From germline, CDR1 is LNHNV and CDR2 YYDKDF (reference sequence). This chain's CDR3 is CATSRGQVNQPQHF. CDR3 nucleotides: TGTGCCACCAGCAGAGGACAGGTTAATCAGCCCCAGCATTTT.

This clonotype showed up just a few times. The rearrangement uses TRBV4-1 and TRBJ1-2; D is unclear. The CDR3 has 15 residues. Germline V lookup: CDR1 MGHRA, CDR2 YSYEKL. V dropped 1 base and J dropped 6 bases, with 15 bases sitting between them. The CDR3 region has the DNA TGCGCCAGCAGCCAAGTAAGGACGGCGGGTAATGGCTACACCTTC. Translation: CASSQVRTAGNGYTF.

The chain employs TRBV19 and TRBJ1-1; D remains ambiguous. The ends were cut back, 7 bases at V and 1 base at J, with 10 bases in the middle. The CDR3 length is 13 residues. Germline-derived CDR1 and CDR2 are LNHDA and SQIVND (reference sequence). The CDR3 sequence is CASNRPGNTEAFF. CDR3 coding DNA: TGTGCCAGTAACCGGCCCGGGAACACTGAAGCTTTCTTT.

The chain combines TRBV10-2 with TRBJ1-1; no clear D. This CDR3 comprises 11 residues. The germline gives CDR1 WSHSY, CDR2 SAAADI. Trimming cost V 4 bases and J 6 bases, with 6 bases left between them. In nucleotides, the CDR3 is TGCGCCAGCAGTGCGGGCCCTGAAGCTTTCTTT. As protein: CASSAGPEAFF.

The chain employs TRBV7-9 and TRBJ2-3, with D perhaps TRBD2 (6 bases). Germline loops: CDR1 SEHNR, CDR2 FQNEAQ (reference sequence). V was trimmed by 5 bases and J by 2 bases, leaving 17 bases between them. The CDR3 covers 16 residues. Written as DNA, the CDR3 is TGTGCCAGCAGCCCGAACGCCGGGGGAACCACAGATACGCAGTATTTT. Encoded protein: CASSPNAGGTTDTQYF. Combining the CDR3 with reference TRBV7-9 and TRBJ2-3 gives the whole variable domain DTGVSQNPRHKITKRGQNVTFRCDPISEHNRLYWYRQTLGQGPEFLTYFQNEAQLEKSRLLSDRFSAERPKGSFSTLEIQRTEQGDSAMYLCASSPNAGGTTDTQYFGPGTRLTVL.

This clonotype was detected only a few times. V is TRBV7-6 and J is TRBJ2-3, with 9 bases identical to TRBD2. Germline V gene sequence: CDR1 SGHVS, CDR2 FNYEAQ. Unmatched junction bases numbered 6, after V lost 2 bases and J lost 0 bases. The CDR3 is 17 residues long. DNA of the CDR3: TGTGCCAGCAGCTTAAGGCCCCTAGCGGGGAGCACAGATACGCAGTATTTT. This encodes CASSLRPLAGSTDTQYF.

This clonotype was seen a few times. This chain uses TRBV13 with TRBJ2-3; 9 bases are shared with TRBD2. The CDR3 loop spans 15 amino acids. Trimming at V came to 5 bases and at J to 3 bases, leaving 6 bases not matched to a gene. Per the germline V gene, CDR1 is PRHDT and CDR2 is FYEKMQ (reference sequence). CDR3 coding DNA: TGTGCCAGCAGCCAACGACTAGCGGCGACAGATACGCAGTATTTT. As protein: CASSQRLAATDTQYF.

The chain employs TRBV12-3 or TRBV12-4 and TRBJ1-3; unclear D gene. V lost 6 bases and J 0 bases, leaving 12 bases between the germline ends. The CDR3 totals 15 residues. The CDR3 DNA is TGTGCCAGCAGAAGTGGACGGAGCTCTGGAAACACCATATATTTT. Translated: CASRSGRSSGNTIYF.

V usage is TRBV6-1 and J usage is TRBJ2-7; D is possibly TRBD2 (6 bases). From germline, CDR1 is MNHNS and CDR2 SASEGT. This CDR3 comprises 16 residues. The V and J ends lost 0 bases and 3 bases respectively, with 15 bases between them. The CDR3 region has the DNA TGTGCCAGCAGTGAAGCGCGGGGACTTTCCGTCTACGAGCAGTACTTC. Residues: CASSEARGLSVYEQYF.

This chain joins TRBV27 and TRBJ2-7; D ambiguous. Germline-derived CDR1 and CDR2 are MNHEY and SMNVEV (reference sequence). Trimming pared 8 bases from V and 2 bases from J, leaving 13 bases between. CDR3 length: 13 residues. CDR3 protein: CASRDDRTYEQYF. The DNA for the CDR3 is TGTGCCAGCCGCGACGACCGGACCTACGAGCAGTACTTC.

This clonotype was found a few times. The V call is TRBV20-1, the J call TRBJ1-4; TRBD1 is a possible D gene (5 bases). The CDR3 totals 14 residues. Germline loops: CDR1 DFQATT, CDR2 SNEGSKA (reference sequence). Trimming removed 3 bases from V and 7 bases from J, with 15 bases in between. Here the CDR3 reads CSARMPGRGEKLFF. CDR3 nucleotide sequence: TGCAGTGCTAGGATGCCGGGACGAGGTGAAAAACTGTTTTTT.

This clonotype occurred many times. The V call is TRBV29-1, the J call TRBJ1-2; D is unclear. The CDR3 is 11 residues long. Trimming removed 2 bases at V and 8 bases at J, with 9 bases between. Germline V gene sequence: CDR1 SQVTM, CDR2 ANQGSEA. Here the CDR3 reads CSVERRRGYTF. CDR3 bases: TGCAGCGTTGAAAGGCGCCGGGGCTACACCTTC.

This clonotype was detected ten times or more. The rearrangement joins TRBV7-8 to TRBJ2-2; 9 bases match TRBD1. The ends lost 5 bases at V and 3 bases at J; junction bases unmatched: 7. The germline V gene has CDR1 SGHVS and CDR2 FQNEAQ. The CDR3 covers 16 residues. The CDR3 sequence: CASSGYRGRDTGELFF. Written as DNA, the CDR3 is TGTGCCAGCAGCGGATACAGGGGGCGCGACACCGGGGAGCTGTTTTTT.

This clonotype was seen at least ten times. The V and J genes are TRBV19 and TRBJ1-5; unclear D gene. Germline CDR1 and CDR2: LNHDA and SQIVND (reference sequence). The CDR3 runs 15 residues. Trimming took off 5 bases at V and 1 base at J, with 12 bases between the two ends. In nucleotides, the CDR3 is TGTGCCAGTAGTCTGGCGGACGGAAGCAATCAGCCCCAGCATTTT. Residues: CASSLADGSNQPQHF.

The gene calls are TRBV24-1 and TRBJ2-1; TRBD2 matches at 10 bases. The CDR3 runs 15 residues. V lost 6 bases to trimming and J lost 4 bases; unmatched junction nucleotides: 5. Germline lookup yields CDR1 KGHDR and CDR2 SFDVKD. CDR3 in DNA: TGTGCCACCAGTCCCGGGACTAGCGCTTACAATGAGCAGTTCTTC. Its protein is CATSPGTSAYNEQFF.

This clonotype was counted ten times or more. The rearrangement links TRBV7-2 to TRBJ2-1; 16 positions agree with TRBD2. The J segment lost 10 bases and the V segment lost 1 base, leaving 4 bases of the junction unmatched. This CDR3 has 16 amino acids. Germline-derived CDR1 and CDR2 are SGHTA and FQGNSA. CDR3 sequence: CASSLVGTSGRAEQFF. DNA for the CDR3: TGTGCCAGCAGCTTAGTCGGGACTAGCGGGAGGGCCGAGCAGTTCTTC.

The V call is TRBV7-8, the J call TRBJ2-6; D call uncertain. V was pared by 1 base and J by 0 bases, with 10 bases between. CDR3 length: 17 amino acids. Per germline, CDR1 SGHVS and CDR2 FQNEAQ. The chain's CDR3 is CASSLEAYSSGANVLTF. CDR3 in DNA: TGTGCCAGCAGCTTAGAAGCCTACAGCTCTGGGGCCAACGTCCTGACTTTC. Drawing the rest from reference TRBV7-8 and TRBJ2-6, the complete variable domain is GAGVSQSPRYKVAKRGQDVALRCDPISGHVSLFWYQQALGQGPEFLTYFQNEAQLDKSGLPSDRFFAERPEGSVSTLKIQRTQQEDSAVYLCASSLEAYSSGANVLTFGAGSRLTVL.

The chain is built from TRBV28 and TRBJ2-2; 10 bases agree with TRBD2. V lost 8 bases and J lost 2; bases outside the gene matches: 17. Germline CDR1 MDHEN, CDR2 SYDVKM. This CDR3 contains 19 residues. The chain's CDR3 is CASLNLVLAGGINTGELFF. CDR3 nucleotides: TGTGCCAGCCTGAACCTAGTTTTAGCGGGAGGTATAAACACCGGGGAGCTGTTTTTT. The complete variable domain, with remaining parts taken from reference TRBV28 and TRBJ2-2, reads DVKVTQSSRYLVKRTGEKVFLECVQDMDHENMFWYRQDPGLGLRLIYFSYDVKMKEKGDIPEGYSVSREKKERFSLILESASTNQTSMYLCASLNLVLAGGINTGELFFGEGSRLTVL.

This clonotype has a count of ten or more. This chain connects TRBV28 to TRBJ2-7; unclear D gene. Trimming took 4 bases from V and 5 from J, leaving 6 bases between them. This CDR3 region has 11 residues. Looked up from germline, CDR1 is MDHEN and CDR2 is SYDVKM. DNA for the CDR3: TGTGCCAGCAGTTGGGTGGACGAGCAGTACTTC. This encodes CASSWVDEQYF. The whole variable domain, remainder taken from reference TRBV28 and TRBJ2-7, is DVKVTQSSRYLVKRTGEKVFLECVQDMDHENMFWYRQDPGLGLRLIYFSYDVKMKEKGDIPEGYSVSREKKERFSLILESASTNQTSMYLCASSWVDEQYFGPGTRLTVT.

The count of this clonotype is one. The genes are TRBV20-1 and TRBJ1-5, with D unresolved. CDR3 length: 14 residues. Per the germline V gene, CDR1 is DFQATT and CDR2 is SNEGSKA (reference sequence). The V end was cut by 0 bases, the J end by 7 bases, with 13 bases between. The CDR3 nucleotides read TGCAGTGCTAGAGATGAGCGTGGGGTACAGCCCCAGCATTTT. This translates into CSARDERGVQPQHF.

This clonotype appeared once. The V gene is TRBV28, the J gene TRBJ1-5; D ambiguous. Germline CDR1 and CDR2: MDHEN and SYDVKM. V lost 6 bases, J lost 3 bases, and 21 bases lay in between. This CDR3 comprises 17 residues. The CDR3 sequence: CASSPLTGTRFNQPQHF. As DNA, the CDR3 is TGTGCCAGCAGCCCCTTAACGGGCACTAGATTCAATCAGCCCCAGCATTTT.

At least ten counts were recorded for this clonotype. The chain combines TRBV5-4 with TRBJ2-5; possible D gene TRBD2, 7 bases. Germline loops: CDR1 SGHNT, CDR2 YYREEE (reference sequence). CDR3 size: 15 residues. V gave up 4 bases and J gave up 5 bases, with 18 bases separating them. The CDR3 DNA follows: TGTGCCAGCAGCCTACGACTAGCAGGGGCGGAGACCCAGTACTTC. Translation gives CASSLRLAGAETQYF.

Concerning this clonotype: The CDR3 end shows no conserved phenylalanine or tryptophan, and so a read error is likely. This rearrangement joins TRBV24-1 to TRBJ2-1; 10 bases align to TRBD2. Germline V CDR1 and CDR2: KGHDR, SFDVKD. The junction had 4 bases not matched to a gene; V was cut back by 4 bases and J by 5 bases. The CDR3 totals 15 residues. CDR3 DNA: TGTGCCACCAGTGAATCCGGACTAGCGGACAATGAGCAGTTCTGC. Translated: CATSESGLADNEQFC.

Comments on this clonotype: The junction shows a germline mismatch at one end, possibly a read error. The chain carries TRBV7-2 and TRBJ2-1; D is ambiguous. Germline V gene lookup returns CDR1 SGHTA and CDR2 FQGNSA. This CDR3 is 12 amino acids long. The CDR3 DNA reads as TGTGACAGCAGCACAAGGACGGGTGCGCAGTTCTTC. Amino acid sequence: CDSSTRTGAQFF.

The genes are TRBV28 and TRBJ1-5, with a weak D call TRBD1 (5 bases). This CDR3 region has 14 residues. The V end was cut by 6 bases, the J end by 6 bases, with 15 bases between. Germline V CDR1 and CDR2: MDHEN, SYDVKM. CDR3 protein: CASSQWEGSQPQHF. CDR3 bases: TGTGCCAGCAGCCAGTGGGAGGGGAGTCAGCCCCAGCATTTT.

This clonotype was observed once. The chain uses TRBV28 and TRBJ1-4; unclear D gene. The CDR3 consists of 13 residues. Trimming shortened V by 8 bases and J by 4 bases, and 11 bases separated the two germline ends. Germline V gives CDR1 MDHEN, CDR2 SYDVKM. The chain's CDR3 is CASRQAFNEKLFF. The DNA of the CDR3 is TGTGCCAGCCGGCAGGCGTTTAATGAAAAACTGTTTTTT.

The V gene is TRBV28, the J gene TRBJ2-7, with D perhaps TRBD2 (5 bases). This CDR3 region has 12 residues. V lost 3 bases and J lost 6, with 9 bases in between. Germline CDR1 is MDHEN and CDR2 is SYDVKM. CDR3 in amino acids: CASSFGRGEQYF. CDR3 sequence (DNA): TGTGCCAGCAGTTTCGGCCGGGGCGAGCAGTACTTC.